These T cell receptor beta chains were read from a single sample in a study of blood T cell repertoires in COVID-19. Some clones are missing from TCRdb's copy, which holds only in-frame ones; the method was immunoSEQ multiplex PCR. The sample contains 130,000 to 150,000 clones, about 87% of which appear only once. The sample was PBMCs or T cells enriched from blood (not recorded which). These receptors all come from a man in his sixties who had recovered from COVID-19. CDR3s include the opening cysteine and the closing phenylalanine or tryptophan. The D gene is left open where the match is weak. Clone size, where shown, is once, few, many, or a class for clones that have expanded.

d_gene	v_gene	abundance	j_gene	CDR3nt	CDR3aa
TRBD2	TRBV15	-	TRBJ2-2	TGTGCCACCAGAGGGCGGGGGGAAACCGGGGAGCTGTTTTTT	CATRGRGETGELFF
TRBD1	TRBV5-1	-	TRBJ1-1	TGCGCCAGCAGCTTTACAGGGGGAGGCACTGAAGCTTTCTTT	CASSFTGGGTEAFF
-	TRBV28	-	TRBJ1-4	TGTGCCAGTGGGGCCGGGGAGGAGGAAAAACTGTTTTTT	CASGAGEEEKLFF
-	TRBV6-5	once	TRBJ2-7	TGTGCCAGCTTAACCTTGGCAGGCCCTACCTACGAGCAGTACTTC	CASLTLAGPTYEQYF
TRBD1	TRBV5-6	-	TRBJ1-1	TGTGCCAGCAGCGACCAGACAGGGTTCGAGACTGAAGCTTTCTTT	CASSDQTGFETEAFF
TRBD2	TRBV11-3	-	TRBJ2-1	TGTGCCAGCAGCGAGGGACTAGCGGGAGGGGGCAATGAGCAGTTCTTC	CASSEGLAGGGNEQFF
TRBD2	TRBV10-3	-	TRBJ2-5	TGTGCCATCAGTGAGTCGCCCCCCCTAGCGGGGGCAGGGGAGACCCAGTACTTC	CAISESPPLAGAGETQYF
TRBD1	TRBV7-8	-	TRBJ1-6	TGTGCCAGCAGCTTAGAAGGGGGCGTGCGTTCACCCCTCCACTTT	CASSLEGGVRSPLHF
-	TRBV7-8	-	TRBJ1-5	TGTGCCAGCAGCCCACAGGCGCGCCCGGCGAATCAGCCCCAGCATTTT	CASSPQARPANQPQHF
-	TRBV5-1	-	TRBJ1-4	TGCGCCAGCAGCCCCCGGGGGGGCGAGAATGAAAAACTGTTTTTT	CASSPRGGENEKLFF
-	TRBV7-9	-	TRBJ1-5	TGTGCCAGCAGCTTAGGACAGCAATATAGCAATCAGCCCCAGCATTTT	CASSLGQQYSNQPQHF
-	TRBV9	-	TRBJ1-1	TGTGCCAGCAGCAATTCCCCGTACACTGAAGCTTTCTTT	CASSNSPYTEAFF
-	TRBV6-1	few	TRBJ1-6	TGTGCCAGCAGTGAAAGGGGAGGGAGTCCCTATAATTCACCCCTCCACTTT	CASSERGGSPYNSPLHF
-	TRBV6-5	-	TRBJ1-1	TGTGCCAGCAAAAGGGGGAATGCTGAAGCTTTCTTT	CASKRGNAEAFF
-	TRBV27	-	TRBJ1-5	TGTGCCAGCAGTTTAAGCAGGGGAAATCAGCCCCAGCATTTT	CASSLSRGNQPQHF
TRBD1	TRBV5-1	-	TRBJ2-1	TGCGCCAGCAGCTCGGGACAGGTCGTAAATGAGCAGTTCTTC	CASSSGQVVNEQFF
-	TRBV6-5	-	TRBJ2-3	TGTGCCAGCAGTCTCAGGGGGGTTACGCAGTATTTT	CASSLRGVTQYF
TRBD1	TRBV4-1	-	TRBJ1-2	TGCGCCAGCAGCCTACAGGACAGGAACTATGGCTACACCTTC	CASSLQDRNYGYTF
TRBD1	TRBV3-1/TRBV3-2	-	TRBJ1-2	TGTGCCAGCAGCCAAGTTGGACAGGGGGACTATGGCTACACCTTC	CASSQVGQGDYGYTF
-	TRBV19	few	TRBJ2-2	TGTGCCAGTAGTATACAGGGTAGTTGGACCGCCGGGGAGCTGTTTTTT	CASSIQGSWTAGELFF
-	TRBV6-6	few	TRBJ1-5	TGTGCCAGCAGTCCTAGCGTTTTCGGGGGGCAGGGACAGCCCCAGCATTTT	CASSPSVFGGQGQPQHF
TRBD1	TRBV6-4	-	TRBJ2-3	TGTGCCAGCAGTAAAAACAGGGGGCGGCCAGATACGCAGTATTTT	CASSKNRGRPDTQYF
-	TRBV19	-	TRBJ1-5	TGTGCCAGTAGAGGGGTGGCCGATCAGCCCCAGCATTTT	CASRGVADQPQHF
-	TRBV30	-	TRBJ1-6	TGTGCCTGGAGTGTATCAGGGAATTCACCCCTCCACTTT	CAWSVSGNSPLHF
-	TRBV29-1	-	TRBJ1-1	TGCAGCGTTGAAGATCGTGGGGCGCGAACTGAAGCTTTCTTT	CSVEDRGARTEAFF
-	TRBV6-5	-	TRBJ2-3	TGTGCCAGCAGCCGCGCGGGGGCCGTCGATACGCAGTATTTT	CASSRAGAVDTQYF